Reported below is one T cell receptor (beta chain). What it recognizes is unknown. Library preparation followed earlier protocols using designated TCR primers. TCRdb re-called the PCR reads with MiXCR, one entry per CDR3 protein. Of 90,000 or so distinct CDR3 sequences in the sample, 20% to 25% were seen once. This sample is part of a study of molecular identifiers for immune sequencing clone quantification. About the research overall: RNA, taken in replicates from approximately 20,000 or 98,000 naive CD8 cells, was split five ways, with four sequenced.

Whole-study results and caveats: Clones above 20 RNA copies contained over 99% of effector molecules but under 1% of naive ones.

CDR3 length: 12 amino acids. CDR1 MNHEY and CDR2 SVGAGI come from the germline V gene. V was shortened by 7 bases and J by 5 bases, with 11 bases between the two germline ends. Sequencing was done on a sample of naive CD8+ T cells from blood, with Jurkat cell RNA spiked in. Described subset: FACS-sorted CD8+CD4-CCR7+CD45RA+ naive T cells. This clonotype was sampled from a human donor in good health. Some libraries in this study had Jurkat cell RNA spiked in. This chain connects TRBV6-5 to TRBJ1-1; D is perhaps TRBD1 (5 bases). The CDR3 spells CASKMGETEAFF. CDR3 bases: TGTGCCAGCAAGATGGGGGAAACTGAAGCTTTCTTT.